The rows below give T cell receptor beta chains drawn from one sample of a study of shared clonotypes between healthy human individuals. TCRdb's table, derived via immunoSEQ multiplex PCR, lists solely in-frame clones and lacks some. This sample has roughly 720,000 clones; 90% occur once, and the top ten carry about 34%. The sample taken for sequencing was memory CD8+ T cells from PBMCs. The receptor source for this set is a man younger than 35 in good health. Some clones in this sample may be carry-over from other donors' samples. The CDR3 runs from the conserved cysteine through the conserved F or W. The order of the fields is J gene, V gene, CDR3 protein.

j_call: TRBJ2-7; v_call: TRBV4-3; cdr3_aa: CASSEGRTYEQYF
j_call: TRBJ1-1; v_call: TRBV28; cdr3_aa: CASSLAGPEAFF
j_call: TRBJ2-7; v_call: TRBV10-3; cdr3_aa: CAISESGGKYEQYF
j_call: TRBJ2-1; v_call: TRBV4-1; cdr3_aa: CASSQVAAHSYNEQFF
j_call: TRBJ2-1; v_call: TRBV9; cdr3_aa: CASSSLSNEQFF
j_call: TRBJ1-1; v_call: TRBV28; cdr3_aa: CASSLPGILNTEAFF
j_call: TRBJ2-5; v_call: TRBV27; cdr3_aa: CASRGLAEYQETQYF
j_call: TRBJ2-1; v_call: TRBV2; cdr3_aa: CASSDPGITSYNEQFF
j_call: TRBJ1-1; v_call: TRBV30; cdr3_aa: CAWNPAGYGKAFF
j_call: TRBJ2-7; v_call: TRBV7-9; cdr3_aa: CASSLSVPYEQYF
j_call: TRBJ2-7; v_call: TRBV28; cdr3_aa: CASSFVLDRSYEQYF
j_call: TRBJ2-2; v_call: TRBV5-4; cdr3_aa: CASSRWGTSGSAGELFF
j_call: TRBJ2-5; v_call: TRBV4-2; cdr3_aa: CASSPVGAETQYF
j_call: TRBJ2-2; v_call: TRBV15; cdr3_aa: CATSRGLAGGPVTGELFF
j_call: TRBJ1-5; v_call: TRBV19; cdr3_aa: CASSMSWDQPQHF
j_call: TRBJ2-7; v_call: TRBV7-9; cdr3_aa: CASSLDHSYEQYF